This T cell receptor beta chain was retrieved from a study of blood T cell repertoires in COVID-19. Study-wide context: The samples span acute and convalescent COVID-19 from the United States, Italy and Spain. PBMCs, B-cell-depleted T cells, or T cells were the source of the cDNA or gDNA that made up the material.

Looked up from germline, CDR1 is SGHRS and CDR2 is YFSETQ. The CDR3 has 16 residues. The V and J ends lost 0 bases and 0 bases respectively, with 9 bases between them. In the original analysis: For nucleated cells, counts were estimated from reference gene primer amplification. Assay used: immunoSEQ multiplex PCR; TCRdb lists only in-frame clones, some missing. For V, J and clone size, that table is used; D and trimming come from the DNA. Of about 190,000 clones in the sample, roughly 84% were seen once. The TCR originated in a human donor in a cohort sampled during active COVID-19. This sequence joins TRBV5-1 and TRBJ2-2; TRBD2 is a possible D gene (5 bases). Sequencing was performed on peripheral blood. DNA for the CDR3: TGCGCCAGCAGCTTGGGGGTGGGAGCGAACACCGGGGAGCTGTTTTTT. Translating it yields CASSLGVGANTGELFF. The entire variable domain, with the rest obtained from reference TRBV5-1 and TRBJ2-2, is as follows: KAGVTQTPRYLIKTRGQQVTLSCSPISGHRSVSWYQQTPGQGLQFLFEYFSETQRNKGNFPGRFSGRQFSNSRSEMNVSTLELGDSALYLCASSLGVGANTGELFFGEGSRLTVL.